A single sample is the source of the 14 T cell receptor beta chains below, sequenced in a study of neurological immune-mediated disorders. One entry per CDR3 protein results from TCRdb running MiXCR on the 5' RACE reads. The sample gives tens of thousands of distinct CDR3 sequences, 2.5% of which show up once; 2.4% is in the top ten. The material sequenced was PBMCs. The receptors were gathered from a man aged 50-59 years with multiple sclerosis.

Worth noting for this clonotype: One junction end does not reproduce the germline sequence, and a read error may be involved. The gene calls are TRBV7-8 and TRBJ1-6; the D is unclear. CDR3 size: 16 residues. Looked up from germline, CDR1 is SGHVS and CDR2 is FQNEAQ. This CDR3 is CASSAPRSSYNSPLNF. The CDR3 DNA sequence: TGTGCCAGCAGCGCCCCAAGGAGCTCCTATAATTCACCCCTCAACTTT.

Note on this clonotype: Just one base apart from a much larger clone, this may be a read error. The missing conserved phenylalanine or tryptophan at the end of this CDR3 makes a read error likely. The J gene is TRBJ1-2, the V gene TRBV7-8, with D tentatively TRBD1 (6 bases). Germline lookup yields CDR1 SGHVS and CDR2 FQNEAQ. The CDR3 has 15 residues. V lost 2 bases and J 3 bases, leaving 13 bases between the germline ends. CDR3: CASSLLRGADYGYTI. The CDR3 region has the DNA TGTGCCAGCAGCTTATTACGGGGGGCGGACTATGGCTACACCATC.

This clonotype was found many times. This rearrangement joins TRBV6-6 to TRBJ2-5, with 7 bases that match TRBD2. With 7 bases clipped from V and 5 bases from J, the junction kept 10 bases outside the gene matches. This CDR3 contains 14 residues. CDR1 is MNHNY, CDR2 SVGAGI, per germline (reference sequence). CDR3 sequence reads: CASIDLTSHETQYF. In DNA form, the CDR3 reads TGTGCCAGCATCGACCTGACTAGCCATGAGACCCAGTACTTC.

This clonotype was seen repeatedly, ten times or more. The CDR3 DNA follows: TGTGCCAGCAGTTTAGTATATGGCACTGAAGCTTTCTTT. Amino acids: CASSLVYGTEAFF. This chain links TRBV12-3 or TRBV12-4 with TRBJ1-1; no reliable D call. This CDR3 spans 13 amino acids. V lost 1 base and J lost 4, with 7 bases in between.

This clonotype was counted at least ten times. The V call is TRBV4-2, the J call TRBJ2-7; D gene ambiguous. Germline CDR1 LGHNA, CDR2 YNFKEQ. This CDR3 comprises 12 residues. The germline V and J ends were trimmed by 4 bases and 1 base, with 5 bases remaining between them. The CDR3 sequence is CASSRRSYEQYF. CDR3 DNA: TGTGCCAGCAGCCGACGGTCCTACGAGCAGTACTTC.

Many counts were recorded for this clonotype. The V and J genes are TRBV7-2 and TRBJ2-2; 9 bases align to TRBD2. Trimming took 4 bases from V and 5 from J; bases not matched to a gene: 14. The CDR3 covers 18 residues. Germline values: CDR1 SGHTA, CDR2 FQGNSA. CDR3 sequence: CASSSGHGASGKTGELFF. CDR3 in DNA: TGTGCCAGCAGCTCCGGCCACGGAGCTAGCGGGAAGACCGGGGAGCTGTTTTTT.

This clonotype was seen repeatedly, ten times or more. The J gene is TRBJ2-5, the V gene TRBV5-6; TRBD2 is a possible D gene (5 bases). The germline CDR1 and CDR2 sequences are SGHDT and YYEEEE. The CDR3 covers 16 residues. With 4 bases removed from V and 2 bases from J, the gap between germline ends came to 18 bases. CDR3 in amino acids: CASSRRLQGVQETQYF. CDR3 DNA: TGTGCCAGCAGCCGTAGACTACAAGGCGTTCAAGAGACCCAGTACTTC. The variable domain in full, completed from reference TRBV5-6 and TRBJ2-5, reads DAGVTQSPTHLIKTRGQQVTLRCSPKSGHDTVSWYQQALGQGPQFIFQYYEEEERQRGNFPDRFSGHQFPNYSSELNVNALLLGDSALYLCASSRRLQGVQETQYFGPGTRLLVL.

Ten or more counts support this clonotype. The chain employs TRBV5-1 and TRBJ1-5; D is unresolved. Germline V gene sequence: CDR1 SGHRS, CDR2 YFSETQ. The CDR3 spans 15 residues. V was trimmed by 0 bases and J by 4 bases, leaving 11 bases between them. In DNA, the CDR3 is TGCGCCAGCAGCTTGGAGGGTTCTAGGAATCAGCCCCAGCATTTT. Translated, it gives CASSLEGSRNQPQHF.

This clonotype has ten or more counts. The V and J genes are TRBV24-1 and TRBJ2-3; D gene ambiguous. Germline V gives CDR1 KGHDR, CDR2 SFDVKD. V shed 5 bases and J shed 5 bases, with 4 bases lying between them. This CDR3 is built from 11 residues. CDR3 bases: TGTGCCACCAGTGCAAGAGATACGCAGTATTTT. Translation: CATSARDTQYF.

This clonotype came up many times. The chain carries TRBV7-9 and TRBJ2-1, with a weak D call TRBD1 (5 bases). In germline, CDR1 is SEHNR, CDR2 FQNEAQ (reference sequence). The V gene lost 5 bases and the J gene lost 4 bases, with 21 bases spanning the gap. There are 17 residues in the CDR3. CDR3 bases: TGTGCCAGCAGCACCCAAAGGTTGAGACAGACATACAATGAGCAGTTCTTC. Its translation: CASSTQRLRQTYNEQFF.

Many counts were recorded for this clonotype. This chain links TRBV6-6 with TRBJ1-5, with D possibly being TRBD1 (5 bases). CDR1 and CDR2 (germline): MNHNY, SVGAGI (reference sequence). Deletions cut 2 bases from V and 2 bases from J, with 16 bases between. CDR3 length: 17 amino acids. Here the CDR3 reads CASSYLTGARGNQPQHF. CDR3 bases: TGTGCCAGCAGTTACCTTACCGGGGCTCGCGGCAATCAGCCCCAGCATTTT.

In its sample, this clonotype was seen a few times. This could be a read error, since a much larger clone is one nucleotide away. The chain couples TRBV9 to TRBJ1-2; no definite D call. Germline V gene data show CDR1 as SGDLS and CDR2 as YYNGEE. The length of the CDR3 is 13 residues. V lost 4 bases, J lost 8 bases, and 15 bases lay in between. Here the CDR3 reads CASSSEDGVGYTF. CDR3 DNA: TGTGCCAGCAGCTCTGAAGACGGGGTGGGCTACACCTTC.

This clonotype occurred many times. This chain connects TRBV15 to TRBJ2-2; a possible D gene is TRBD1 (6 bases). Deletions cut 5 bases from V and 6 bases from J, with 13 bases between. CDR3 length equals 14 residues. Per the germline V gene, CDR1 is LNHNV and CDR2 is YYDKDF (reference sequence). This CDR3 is CATSLEGGAGELFF. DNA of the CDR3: TGTGCCACCAGCTTGGAAGGGGGAGCCGGGGAGCTGTTTTTT.

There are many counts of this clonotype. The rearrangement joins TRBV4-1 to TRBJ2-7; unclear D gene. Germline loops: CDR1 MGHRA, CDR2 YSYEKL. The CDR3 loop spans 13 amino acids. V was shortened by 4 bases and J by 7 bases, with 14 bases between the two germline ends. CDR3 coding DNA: TGCGCCAGCAGCCGGGAACCGAATTTAGAGCAGTACTTC. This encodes CASSREPNLEQYF.